This entry concerns a single T cell receptor beta chain. The antigen is not known. There are 15 residues in the CDR3. Per germline, CDR1 MDHEN and CDR2 SYDVKM. V lost 2 bases and J 0 bases, leaving 11 bases between the germline ends. The sample belongs to a study of cytomegalovirus exposure and HLA in healthy donors. The PCR was carried out with 60 Vbeta primers and 13 Jbeta primers. Sequencing was performed with immunoSEQ multiplex PCR; in TCRdb, only in-frame clones are kept and a portion is missing. The table includes 150,000 to 200,000 clones, around 80% detected once. Study results and limitations: According to an earlier analysis, most TCR beta V segments yielded productive rearrangements about 87% or about 30% of the time.

Sequenced sample: PBMCs. The TCR sequence derives from a woman younger than 35 in good health and CMV-seronegative. The chain couples TRBV28 to TRBJ2-7; no clear D. This CDR3 reads CASSLNFLSSYEQYF. The CDR3 region has the DNA TGTGCCAGCAGTTTAAACTTTTTGAGCTCCTACGAGCAGTACTTC.